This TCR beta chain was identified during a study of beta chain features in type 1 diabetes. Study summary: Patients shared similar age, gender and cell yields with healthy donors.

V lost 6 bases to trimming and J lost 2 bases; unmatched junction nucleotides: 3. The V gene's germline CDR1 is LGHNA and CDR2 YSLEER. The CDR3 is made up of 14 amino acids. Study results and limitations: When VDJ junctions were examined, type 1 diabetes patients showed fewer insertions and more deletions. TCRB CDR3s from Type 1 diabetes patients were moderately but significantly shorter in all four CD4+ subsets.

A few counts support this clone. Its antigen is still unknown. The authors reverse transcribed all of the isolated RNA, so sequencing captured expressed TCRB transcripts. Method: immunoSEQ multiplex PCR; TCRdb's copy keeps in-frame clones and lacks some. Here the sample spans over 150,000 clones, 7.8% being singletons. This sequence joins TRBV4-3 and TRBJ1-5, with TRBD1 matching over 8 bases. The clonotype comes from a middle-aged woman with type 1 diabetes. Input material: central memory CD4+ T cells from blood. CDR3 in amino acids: CASSPGQGNQPQHF. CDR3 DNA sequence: TGCGCCAGCAGTCCGGGACAGGGCAATCAGCCCCAGCATTTT.